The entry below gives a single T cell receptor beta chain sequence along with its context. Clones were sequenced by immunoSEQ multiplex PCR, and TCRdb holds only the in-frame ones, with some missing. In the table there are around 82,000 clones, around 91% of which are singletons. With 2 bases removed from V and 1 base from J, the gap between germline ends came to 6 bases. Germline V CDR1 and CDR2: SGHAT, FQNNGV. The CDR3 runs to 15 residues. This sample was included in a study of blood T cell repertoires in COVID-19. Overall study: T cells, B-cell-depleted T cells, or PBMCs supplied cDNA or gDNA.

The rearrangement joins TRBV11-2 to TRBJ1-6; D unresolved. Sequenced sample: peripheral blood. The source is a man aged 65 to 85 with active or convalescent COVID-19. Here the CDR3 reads CASSLYESYNSPLHF. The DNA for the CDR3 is TGTGCCAGCAGCTTATATGAGTCCTATAATTCACCCCTCCACTTT.